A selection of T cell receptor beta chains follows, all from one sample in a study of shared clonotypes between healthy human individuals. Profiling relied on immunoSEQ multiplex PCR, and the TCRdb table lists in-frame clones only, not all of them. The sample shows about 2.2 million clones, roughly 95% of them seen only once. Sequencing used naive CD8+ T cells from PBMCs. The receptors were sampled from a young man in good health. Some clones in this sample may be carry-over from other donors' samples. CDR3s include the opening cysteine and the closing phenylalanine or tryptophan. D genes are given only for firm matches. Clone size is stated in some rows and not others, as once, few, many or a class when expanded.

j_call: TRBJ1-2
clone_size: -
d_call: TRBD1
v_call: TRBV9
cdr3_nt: TGTGCCAGCAGCACGGACAGGGTACACTTTAAAAGCTATGGCTACACCTTC
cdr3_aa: CASSTDRVHFKSYGYTF

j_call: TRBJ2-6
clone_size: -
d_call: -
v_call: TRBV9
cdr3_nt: TGTGCCAGCAGCCCGCGGGTCTCTGGGGCCAACGTCCTGACTTTC
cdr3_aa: CASSPRVSGANVLTF

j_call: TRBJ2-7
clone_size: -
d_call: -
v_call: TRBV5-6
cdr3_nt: TGTGCCAGCAGCTTGGGGGTTGCTCGGTCCTACGAGCAGTACTTC
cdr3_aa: CASSLGVARSYEQYF

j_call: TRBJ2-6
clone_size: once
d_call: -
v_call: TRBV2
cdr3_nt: TGTGCCAGCAGTGACACAGGGTCTGGGGCCAACGTCCTGACTTTC
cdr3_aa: CASSDTGSGANVLTF

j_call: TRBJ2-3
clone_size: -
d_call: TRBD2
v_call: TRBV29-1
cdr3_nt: TGCAGCGTTGAAGATCGGGTTGGGATAGCGGGAGTCGGCACAGATACGCAGTATTTT
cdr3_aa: CSVEDRVGIAGVGTDTQYF

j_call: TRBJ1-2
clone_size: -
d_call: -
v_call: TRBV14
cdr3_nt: TGTGCCAGCAGCCAAGTTCCAGGAGCTAACTATGGCTACACCTTC
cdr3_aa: CASSQVPGANYGYTF

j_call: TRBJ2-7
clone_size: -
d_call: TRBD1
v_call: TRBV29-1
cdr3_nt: TGCAGCGTTGGGGACAGAACCAATTACGAGCAGTACTTC
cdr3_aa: CSVGDRTNYEQYF

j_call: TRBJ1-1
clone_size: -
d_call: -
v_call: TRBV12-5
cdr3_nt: TGTGCTAGTGGGCCGGGAGGGACTGAAGCTTTCTTT
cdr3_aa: CASGPGGTEAFF

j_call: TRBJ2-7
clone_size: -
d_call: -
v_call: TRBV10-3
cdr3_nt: TGTGCCATCAGTGACCGCTACCCCCCGGCGGGCGCGGGCTACGAGCAGTACTTC
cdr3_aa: CAISDRYPPAGAGYEQYF

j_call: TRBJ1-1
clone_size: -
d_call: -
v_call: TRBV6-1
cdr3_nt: TGTGCCAGCAGTGAAGCCACAACTCTGAACACTGAAGCTTTCTTT
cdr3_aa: CASSEATTLNTEAFF

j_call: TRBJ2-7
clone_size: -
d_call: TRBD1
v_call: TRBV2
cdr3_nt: TGTGCCAGCAGCGGGACCGGGACAGGGATCAGCGAGCAGTACTTC
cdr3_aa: CASSGTGTGISEQYF

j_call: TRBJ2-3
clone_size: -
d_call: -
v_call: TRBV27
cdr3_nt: TGTGCCAGCAGTTTATCGGTCGTGCCGGGAGTGGGAGATACGCAGTATTTT
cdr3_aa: CASSLSVVPGVGDTQYF

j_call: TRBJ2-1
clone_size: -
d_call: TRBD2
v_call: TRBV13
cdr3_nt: TGTGCCAGCAGCGCCGCCCGACTAGCGGGAAACTACAATGAGCAGTTCTTC
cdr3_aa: CASSAARLAGNYNEQFF

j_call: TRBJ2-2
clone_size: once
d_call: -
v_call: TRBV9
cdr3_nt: TGTGCCAGCAGCGTAGGGGTTCGGGGAGCGGAAAACACCGGGGAGCTGTTTTTT
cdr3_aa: CASSVGVRGAENTGELFF

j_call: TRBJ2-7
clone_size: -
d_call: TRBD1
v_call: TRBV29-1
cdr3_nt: TGCAGCGTTTACAGGGGGCTCGAGCAGTACTTC
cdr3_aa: CSVYRGLEQYF

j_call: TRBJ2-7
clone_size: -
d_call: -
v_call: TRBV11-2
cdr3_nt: TGTGCCAGCAGCTTTGTGGGACTCGGCTACGAGCAGTACTTC
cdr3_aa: CASSFVGLGYEQYF

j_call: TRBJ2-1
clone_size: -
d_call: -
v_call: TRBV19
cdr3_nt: TGTGCCAGTAGTAGGGGAAAAACTACTTGGGGGCAGTTCTTC
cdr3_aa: CASSRGKTTWGQFF

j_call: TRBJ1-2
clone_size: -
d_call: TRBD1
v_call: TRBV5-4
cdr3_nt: TGTGCCAGCAGGAAAACGACAGGGGTGCCCTATGGCTACACCTTC
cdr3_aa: CASRKTTGVPYGYTF

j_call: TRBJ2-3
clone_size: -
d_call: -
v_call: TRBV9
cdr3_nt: TGTGCCAGCAGCGCCGGGAATGGCGGGACAGATACGCAGTATTTT
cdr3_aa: CASSAGNGGTDTQYF

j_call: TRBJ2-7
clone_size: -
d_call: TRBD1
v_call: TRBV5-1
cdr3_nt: TGCGCCAACCCGGGACAGGGGGAATACGAGCAGTACTTC
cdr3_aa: CANPGQGEYEQYF

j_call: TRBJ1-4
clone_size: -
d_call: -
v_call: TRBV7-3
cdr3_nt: TGTGCCAGCAATTCGGGCGGTGCAGATCCACTGTTTTTT
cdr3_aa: CASNSGGADPLFF

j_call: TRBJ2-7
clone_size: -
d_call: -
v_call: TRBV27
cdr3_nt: TGTGCCAGCAGTTCCCGGACCCAGCCTGGGGGCGAGCAGTACTTC
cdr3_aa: CASSSRTQPGGEQYF

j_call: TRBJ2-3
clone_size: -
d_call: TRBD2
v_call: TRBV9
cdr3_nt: TGTGCCAGCAGCCCGGCTAGCGGAGGGGGCACAGATACGCAGTATTTT
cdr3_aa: CASSPASGGGTDTQYF

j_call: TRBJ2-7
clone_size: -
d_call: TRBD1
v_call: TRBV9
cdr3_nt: TGTGCCAGCAGCGTAGGACCGGGACAGGGCTACGAGCAGTACTTC
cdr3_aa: CASSVGPGQGYEQYF

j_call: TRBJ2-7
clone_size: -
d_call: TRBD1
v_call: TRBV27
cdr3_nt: TGTGCCAGCAGCTGGAGACAGGGCGCCTACGAGCAGTACTTC
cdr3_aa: CASSWRQGAYEQYF

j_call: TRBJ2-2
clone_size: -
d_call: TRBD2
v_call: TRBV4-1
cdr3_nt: TGCGCCAGCAGCCTTCGACTAGCGGGAGGGCTCGAGAACACCGGGGAGCTGTTTTTT
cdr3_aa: CASSLRLAGGLENTGELFF

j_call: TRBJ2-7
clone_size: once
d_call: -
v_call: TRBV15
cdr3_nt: TGTGCCACCAGCATTTTCAGGGGAAGCTCCTACGAGCAGTACTTC
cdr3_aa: CATSIFRGSSYEQYF

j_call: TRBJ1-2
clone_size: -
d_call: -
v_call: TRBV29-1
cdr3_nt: TGCAGCGTTGCGGGACGGACAGAAGTTAACTATGGCTACACCTTC
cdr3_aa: CSVAGRTEVNYGYTF

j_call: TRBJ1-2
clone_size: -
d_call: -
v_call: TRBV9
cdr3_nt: TGTGCCAGCAGCGTAGGGTGGGCCCCGACTCTTTGGACCTTC
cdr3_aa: CASSVGWAPTLWTF

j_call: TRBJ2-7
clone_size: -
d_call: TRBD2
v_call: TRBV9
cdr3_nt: TGTGCCAGCAGCGTAGCAGTGGTAGCGGGAGGGGCCGAGCAGTACTTC
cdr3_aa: CASSVAVVAGGAEQYF

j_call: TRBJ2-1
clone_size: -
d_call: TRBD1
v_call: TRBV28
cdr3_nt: TGTGCCAGCAGCCTCCCGGGACAGCCGTCCTACAATGAGCAGTTCTTC
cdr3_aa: CASSLPGQPSYNEQFF

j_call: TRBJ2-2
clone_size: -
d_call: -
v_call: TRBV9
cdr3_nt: TGTGCCAGCAGCGTAGTGGAAGTCGGGGAGCTGTTTTTT
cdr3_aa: CASSVVEVGELFF

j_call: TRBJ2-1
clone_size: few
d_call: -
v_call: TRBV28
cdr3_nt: TGTGCCAGCAGTTTACAAGGCGGGGACAATGAGCAGTTCTTC
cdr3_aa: CASSLQGGDNEQFF

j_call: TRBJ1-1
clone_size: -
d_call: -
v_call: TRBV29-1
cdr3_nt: TGCAGCGTTGACCTAGGGTGGGTTAGCACTGAAGCTTTCTTT
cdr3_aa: CSVDLGWVSTEAFF

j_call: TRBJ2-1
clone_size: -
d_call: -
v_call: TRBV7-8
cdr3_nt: TGTGCCAGCAGCCCCGGACTGTCCTACAATGAGCAGTTCTTC
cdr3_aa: CASSPGLSYNEQFF

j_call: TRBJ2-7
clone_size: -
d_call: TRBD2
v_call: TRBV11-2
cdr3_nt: TGTGCCAGCAGCTCTGAAGGACTAGCTGTCGAAAGTTCCTACGAGCAGTACTTC
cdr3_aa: CASSSEGLAVESSYEQYF

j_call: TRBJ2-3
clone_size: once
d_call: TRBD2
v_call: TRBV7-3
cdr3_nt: TGTGCCAGCAGCTCGGGACTAGCTGCGGCAGATACGCAGTATTTT
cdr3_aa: CASSSGLAAADTQYF

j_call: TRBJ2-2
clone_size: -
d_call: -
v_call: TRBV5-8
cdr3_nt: TGTGCCAGCAGCTTGGGGCCTCGCACCGGGGAGCTGTTTTTT
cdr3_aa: CASSLGPRTGELFF

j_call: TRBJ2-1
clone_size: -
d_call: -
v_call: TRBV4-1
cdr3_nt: TGCGCCAGCAGCCAAGTCCGGGGCTTCTACAATGAGCAGTTCTTC
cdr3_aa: CASSQVRGFYNEQFF

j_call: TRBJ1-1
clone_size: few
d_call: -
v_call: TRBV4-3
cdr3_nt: TGCGCCAGCAGCCTGGTTTATGGGAACACTGAAGCTTTCTTT
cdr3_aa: CASSLVYGNTEAFF

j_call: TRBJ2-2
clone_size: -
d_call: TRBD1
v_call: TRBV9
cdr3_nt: TGTGCCAGCAGTGATTCCTCAGACGGGACAGGGATATCCGGGGAGCTGTTTTTT
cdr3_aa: CASSDSSDGTGISGELFF

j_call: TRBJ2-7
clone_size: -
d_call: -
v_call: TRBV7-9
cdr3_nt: TGTGCCAGCAGCTTAGGTCGGGGCTCGTTCCACGAGCAGTACTTC
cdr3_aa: CASSLGRGSFHEQYF

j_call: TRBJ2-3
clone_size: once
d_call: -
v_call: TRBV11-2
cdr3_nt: TGTGCCAGCAGCTCTCGGGACCCTTCCACAGACAGCACAGATACGCAGTATTTT
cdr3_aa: CASSSRDPSTDSTDTQYF